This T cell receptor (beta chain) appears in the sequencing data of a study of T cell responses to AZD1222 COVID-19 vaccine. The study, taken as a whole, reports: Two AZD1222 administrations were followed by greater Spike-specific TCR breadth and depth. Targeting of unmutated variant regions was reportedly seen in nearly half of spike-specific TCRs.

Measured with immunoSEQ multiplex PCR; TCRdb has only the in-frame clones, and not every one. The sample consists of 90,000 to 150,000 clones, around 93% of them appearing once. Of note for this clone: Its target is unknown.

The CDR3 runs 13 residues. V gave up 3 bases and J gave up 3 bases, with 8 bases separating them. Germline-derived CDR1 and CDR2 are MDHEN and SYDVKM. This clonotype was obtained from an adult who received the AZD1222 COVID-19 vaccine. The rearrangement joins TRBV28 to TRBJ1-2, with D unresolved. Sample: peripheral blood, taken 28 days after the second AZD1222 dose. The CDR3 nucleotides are TGTGCCAGCAGTTTCGGGGTGGACTATGGCTACACCTTC. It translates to CASSFGVDYGYTF.